This TCR beta chain was recorded in a study of cytomegalovirus exposure and HLA in healthy donors. This CDR3 is built from 14 residues. With 6 bases clipped from V and 0 bases from J, the junction kept 4 bases outside the gene matches. CDR1 SNHLY and CDR2 FYNNEI come from the germline V gene. Both 60 Vbeta primers and 13 Jbeta primers went into the PCR. Method: immunoSEQ multiplex PCR; TCRdb's copy keeps in-frame clones and lacks some. In the table there are around 130,000 clones, roughly four fifths of which are singletons. The clonotype was recovered from a man aged 35-49 years in good health and CMV-seronegative. Material: PBMCs. The chain recombines TRBV2 with TRBJ1-1; 7 bases are shared with TRBD1. CDR3 coding DNA: TGTGCCAGCAGACCGGGACAGTTGAACACTGAAGCTTTCTTT. Protein sequence: CASRPGQLNTEAFF.